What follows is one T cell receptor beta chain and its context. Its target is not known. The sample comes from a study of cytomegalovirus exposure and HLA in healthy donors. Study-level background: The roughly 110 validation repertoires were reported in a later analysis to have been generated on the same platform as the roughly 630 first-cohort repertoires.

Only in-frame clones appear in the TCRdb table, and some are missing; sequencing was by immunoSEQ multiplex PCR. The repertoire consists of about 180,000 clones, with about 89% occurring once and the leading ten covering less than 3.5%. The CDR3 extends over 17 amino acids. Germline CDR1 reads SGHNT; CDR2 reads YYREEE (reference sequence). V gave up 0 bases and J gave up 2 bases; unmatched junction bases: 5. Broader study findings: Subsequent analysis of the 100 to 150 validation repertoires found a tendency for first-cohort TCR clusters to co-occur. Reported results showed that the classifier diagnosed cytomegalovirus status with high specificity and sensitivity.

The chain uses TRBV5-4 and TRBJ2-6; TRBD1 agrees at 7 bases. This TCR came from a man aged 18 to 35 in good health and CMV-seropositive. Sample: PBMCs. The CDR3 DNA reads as TGTGCCAGCAGCTTGGGACAGGGAGAGACTGGGGCCAACGTCCTGACTTTC. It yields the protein CASSLGQGETGANVLTF.